Listed below are T cell receptor beta chains from one sample, sequenced in a study of blood T cell repertoires in COVID-19. Clones were read by immunoSEQ multiplex PCR, and TCRdb kept only the in-frame ones, dropping some. The data show about 270,000 clones, about 87% seen once. Sequencing input: peripheral blood. The receptors stem from a man aged 55 to 70 who had recovered from COVID-19. The CDR3 runs from the conserved cysteine through the conserved F or W. A D gene is named only where the DNA matches it firmly. Part of the rows lack a size; the others show once, few, many or a class for expanded clones.

clone_size | j_call | cdr3_length | v_call | d_call | cdr3_nt | cdr3_aa
. | TRBJ1-2 | 12 | TRBV29-1 | . | TGCAGCGTTGAGGGGACAAACTATGGCTACACCTTC | CSVEGTNYGYTF
. | TRBJ1-3 | 17 | TRBV4-2 | TRBD1 | TGTGCCAGCAGCCAAACCCCCAAGGGGGCGAGCGGAAACACCATATATTTT | CASSQTPKGASGNTIYF
. | TRBJ2-5 | 17 | TRBV27 | TRBD2 | TGTGCCAGCAGTTCCCTCGGGGGGGCAGGATCGCAAGAGACCCAGTACTTC | CASSSLGGAGSQETQYF
once | TRBJ1-6 | 16 | TRBV7-8 | TRBD1 | TGTGCCAGCAGCGGGACCCGGGACAGGGTGACTTCACCCCTCCACTTT | CASSGTRDRVTSPLHF
few | TRBJ2-5 | 16 | TRBV9 | . | TGTGCCAGCAGCGTAGCCTGGGGGGGCCTACAAGAGACCCAGTACTTC | CASSVAWGGLQETQYF
. | TRBJ2-1 | 17 | TRBV5-4 | TRBD2 | TGTGCCAGCAGCCGAACCTTAGGGGCGGGGGGGCTAAATGAGCAGTTCTTC | CASSRTLGAGGLNEQFF
. | TRBJ1-4 | 15 | TRBV6-1 | . | TGTGCCAGCAGTGAAAACTGGGGGGTTAGGGAAAAACTGTTTTTT | CASSENWGVREKLFF
. | TRBJ2-2 | 15 | TRBV30 | TRBD1 | TGTGCCTGGAGTACCGGGACAGGGGGGCCCGGGGAGCTGTTTTTT | CAWSTGTGGPGELFF
. | TRBJ2-5 | 13 | TRBV2 | . | TGTGCCAACCGGAACGGAGGCCGAGAGACCCAGTACTTC | CANRNGGRETQYF
once | TRBJ2-7 | 18 | TRBV6-6 | . | TGTGCCAGCAGTCCTCCGGTGATAGGGGGGGCCCTCCGCTACGAGCAGTACTTC | CASSPPVIGGALRYEQYF
once | TRBJ1-1 | 15 | TRBV4-2 | . | TGTGCCAGCAGCCGTTCGACAGCTTCGAACACTGAAGCTTTCTTT | CASSRSTASNTEAFF
. | TRBJ1-5 | 14 | TRBV5-8 | . | TGTGCCAGCAGCTCGAGGGGGTGGTCTCAGCCCCAGCATTTT | CASSSRGWSQPQHF
. | TRBJ2-1 | 15 | TRBV7-2 | . | TGTGCCAGCAGCTTAAGGCAGGGGAAAAACAATGAGCAGTTCTTC | CASSLRQGKNNEQFF
. | TRBJ2-7 | 15 | TRBV5-1 | TRBD1 | TGCGCCAGCAGCCCCTCACAGGGGACCGCGATCGGGCAGTACTTC | CASSPSQGTAIGQYF
once | TRBJ2-7 | 14 | TRBV7-9 | . | TGTGCCAGCAGCTTACAGGGTGGCTCCTACGAGCAGTACTTC | CASSLQGGSYEQYF
. | TRBJ1-1 | 13 | TRBV12-3/TRBV12-4 | . | TGTGCCAGCAGTTTACGAGAACGGGAGGAAGCTTTCTTT | CASSLREREEAFF
. | TRBJ1-2 | 16 | TRBV19 | . | TGTGCCAGTAGTACGGACCGACAGTCCCGATACTATGGCTACACCTTC | CASSTDRQSRYYGYTF
. | TRBJ2-1 | 15 | TRBV5-1 | TRBD1 | TGCGCCAGCAGCACCGGACAGGGGGCTATGAATGAGCAGTTCTTC | CASSTGQGAMNEQFF
. | TRBJ1-2 | 13 | TRBV12-3/TRBV12-4 | . | TGTGCCAGCAGTTTAGCCAGTAACTATGGCTACACCTTC | CASSLASNYGYTF
. | TRBJ1-2 | 16 | TRBV10-3 | TRBD1 | TGTGCCATCAGTGAGGACAGGGTTGGTTTTGACTATGGCTACACCTTC | CAISEDRVGFDYGYTF
. | TRBJ2-1 | 15 | TRBV7-2 | . | TGTGCCAGCAGCCCCCGACAGAACTCCTACAATGAGCAGTTCTTC | CASSPRQNSYNEQFF
. | TRBJ2-1 | 17 | TRBV14 | . | TGTGCCAGCAGCCCTTCTCTCTTAGCGGATACCTACAATGAGCAGTTCTTC | CASSPSLLADTYNEQFF
. | TRBJ1-1 | 15 | TRBV29-1 | . | TGCAGCGTTGATCCGGGGGGGACTCCAAACACTGAAGCTTTCTTT | CSVDPGGTPNTEAFF
. | TRBJ2-7 | 11 | TRBV27 | . | TGTGCCAGCTACGGGGAACGCCTGGGGTACTTC | CASYGERLGYF
. | TRBJ1-3 | 13 | TRBV6-5 | . | TGTGCCAGCAGTACCGGACAGGGAAACACCATATATTTT | CASSTGQGNTIYF
. | TRBJ1-1 | 13 | TRBV27 | TRBD1 | TGTGCCAGCAGTATCCGGGGACAGACTGAAGCTTTCTTT | CASSIRGQTEAFF
. | TRBJ1-2 | 15 | TRBV6-6 | TRBD1 | TGTGCCAGCAGTTCCTTTCTGGACAGGAACTATGGCTACACCTTC | CASSSFLDRNYGYTF
. | TRBJ2-7 | 14 | TRBV5-4 | TRBD2 | TGTGCCAGCAGCTTGCGGAGCGGGGGGGTAGAGCAGTACTTC | CASSLRSGGVEQYF
. | TRBJ2-1 | 15 | TRBV7-9 | TRBD1 | TGTGCCAGCAGCTTCGACAGGGCAAGGGGGTATGAGCAGTTCTTC | CASSFDRARGYEQFF
. | TRBJ2-3 | 16 | TRBV7-9 | TRBD2 | TGTGCCAGCAGCATGGGACTAGCGGGTTCCACAGATACGCAGTATTTT | CASSMGLAGSTDTQYF
once | TRBJ1-1 | 12 | TRBV4-2 | . | TGTGCCAGCAGCCAAAGGAAGGGGGAAGCTTTCTTT | CASSQRKGEAFF
. | TRBJ2-3 | 16 | TRBV25-1 | TRBD1 | TGTGCCAGCAGTGAATTAGGGACAGCGAACACAGATACGCAGTATTTT | CASSELGTANTDTQYF
. | TRBJ1-2 | 16 | TRBV5-1 | TRBD1 | TGCGCCAGCAGCTTGGGACAGGGGAATCGCCCCGATGGCTACACCTTC | CASSLGQGNRPDGYTF
once | TRBJ1-6 | 15 | TRBV5-1 | TRBD1 | TGCGCCAGCAGCGCCAGACAGGGGGCAGGGTCACCCCTCCACTTT | CASSARQGAGSPLHF
once | TRBJ1-4 | 13 | TRBV5-1 | TRBD1 | TGCGCCAGCAGCTTGCAGGGGGCTGAAAAACTGTTTTTT | CASSLQGAEKLFF
few | TRBJ1-1 | 13 | TRBV6-5 | . | TGTGCCAGCAGTCGAGAAATTACAGGTGAAGCTTTCTTT | CASSREITGEAFF
. | TRBJ2-3 | 15 | TRBV3-1/TRBV3-2 | TRBD1 | TGTGCCAGCAGCCCTAGGACAGGTGGAGGAGATACGCAGTATTTT | CASSPRTGGGDTQYF
. | TRBJ2-7 | 15 | TRBV4-1 | TRBD2 | TGCGCCAGCAGCCATCCGGGAGGGGGGCGGTACGAGCAGTACTTC | CASSHPGGGRYEQYF
. | TRBJ2-7 | 17 | TRBV5-4 | TRBD2 | TGTGCCAGCAGCTTGGAGCGACTAGCGGGGGGGCGAGACGAGCAGTACTTC | CASSLERLAGGRDEQYF
. | TRBJ2-1 | 15 | TRBV6-5 | TRBD2 | TGTGCCAGCAGTATACTAGCGGGGGGTCACAATGAGCAGTTCTTC | CASSILAGGHNEQFF
. | TRBJ2-1 | 15 | TRBV2 | TRBD1 | TGTGCCAGCACCGGGACAGGACTGGGATACAATGAGCAGTTCTTC | CASTGTGLGYNEQFF
. | TRBJ1-2 | 14 | TRBV15 | . | TGTGCCACCAGCAGAGGTCCAGGGTACTATGGCTACACCTTC | CATSRGPGYYGYTF
. | TRBJ2-3 | 17 | TRBV5-4 | TRBD2 | TGTGCCACCTCACCGATGCTTAGCGGGGGGGCGTCAGATACGCAGTATTTT | CATSPMLSGGASDTQYF
. | TRBJ2-3 | 14 | TRBV18 | . | TGTGCCAGCTCACCACAAGGGGGCACAGATACGCAGTATTTT | CASSPQGGTDTQYF
. | TRBJ1-2 | 12 | TRBV29-1 | . | TGCAGCGTTGAGACACCCAGATGGGGCTACACCTTC | CSVETPRWGYTF
. | TRBJ2-7 | 14 | TRBV7-2 | TRBD2 | TGTGCCAGCAGGATTAGCGGGGGCGGGGACGAGCAGTACTTC | CASRISGGGDEQYF
. | TRBJ1-5 | 15 | TRBV2 | TRBD1 | TGTGCCAGCAGGGGACAGGGATTGGACAATCAGCCCCAGCATTTT | CASRGQGLDNQPQHF
. | TRBJ1-5 | 14 | TRBV27 | TRBD1 | TGTGCCAGCAGCAGACAGGGGGCACATCAGCCCCAGCATTTT | CASSRQGAHQPQHF
. | TRBJ2-1 | 16 | TRBV15 | . | TGTGCCACCAGCAGCGGGATTGATTGGCTGAACAATGAGCAGTTCTTC | CATSSGIDWLNNEQFF
. | TRBJ2-3 | 16 | TRBV10-1 | . | TGCGCCAGCAGTGAGTCGAGGGCAGGGGGCACAGATACGCAGTATTTT | CASSESRAGGTDTQYF
. | TRBJ2-7 | 17 | TRBV5-1 | . | TGCGCCAGCAGCTTGGGGGCATGGGCAGCCAGCTCCTACGAGCAGTACTTC | CASSLGAWAASSYEQYF